The clone carrying this T cell receptor (beta chain) was recorded at least ten times. The record originates from a study of metastatic and nonmetastatic thyroid tumors. TCRdb re-analyzed the PCR reads through MiXCR. The sample has approximately 19,000 clones; around 16% are singletons. The V gene's germline CDR1 is SGHTA and CDR2 FQGNSA. This CDR3 region has 18 residues. The trim removed 5 bases at V and 6 bases at J, leaving 12 bases unmatched. Among the patients, none had received any treatment before thyroid surgery. The J gene is TRBJ1-6, the V gene TRBV7-2; 11 positions match TRBD1. The sample comprised blood. This TCR came from a female donor with papillary thyroid cancer or a benign thyroid nodule (not recorded which). Some clones in this sample may be carry-over from other donors' samples. CDR3 sequence: CASSPTDRGLLANSPLHF. The CDR3, as DNA: TGTGCCAGCAGCCCAACGGACAGGGGGCTTTTAGCTAATTCACCCCTCCACTTT. Based on the CDR3 plus reference TRBV7-2 and TRBJ1-6, the full variable domain is GAGVSQSPSNKVTEKGKDVELRCDPISGHTALYWYRQSLGQGLEFLIYFQGNSAPDKSGLPSDRFSAERTGGSVSTLTIQRTQQEDSAVYLCASSPTDRGLLANSPLHFGNGTRLTVT.